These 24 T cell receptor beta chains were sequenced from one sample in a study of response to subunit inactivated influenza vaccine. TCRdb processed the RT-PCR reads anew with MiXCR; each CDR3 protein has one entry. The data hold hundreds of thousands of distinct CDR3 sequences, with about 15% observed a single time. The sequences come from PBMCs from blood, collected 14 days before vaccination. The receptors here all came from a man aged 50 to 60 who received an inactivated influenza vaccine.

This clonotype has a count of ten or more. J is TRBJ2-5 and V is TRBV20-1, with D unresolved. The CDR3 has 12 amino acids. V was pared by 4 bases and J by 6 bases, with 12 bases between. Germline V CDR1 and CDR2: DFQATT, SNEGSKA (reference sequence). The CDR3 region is CSATQMGKTQYF. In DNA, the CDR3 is TGCAGTGCTACCCAGATGGGGAAGACCCAGTACTTC.

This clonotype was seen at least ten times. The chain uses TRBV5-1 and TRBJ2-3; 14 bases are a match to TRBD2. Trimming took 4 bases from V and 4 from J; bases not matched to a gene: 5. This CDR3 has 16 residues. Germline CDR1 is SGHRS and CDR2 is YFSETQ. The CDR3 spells CASSPRTSGGPDTQYF. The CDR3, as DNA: TGCGCCAGCAGCCCGAGGACTAGCGGGGGGCCAGATACGCAGTATTTT.

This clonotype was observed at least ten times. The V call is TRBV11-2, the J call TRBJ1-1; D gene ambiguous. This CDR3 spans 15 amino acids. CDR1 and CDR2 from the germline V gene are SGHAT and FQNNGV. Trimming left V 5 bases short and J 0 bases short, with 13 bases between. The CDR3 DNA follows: TGTGCCAGCAGCCAATCAGACATTTTGAACACTGAAGCTTTCTTT. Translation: CASSQSDILNTEAFF.

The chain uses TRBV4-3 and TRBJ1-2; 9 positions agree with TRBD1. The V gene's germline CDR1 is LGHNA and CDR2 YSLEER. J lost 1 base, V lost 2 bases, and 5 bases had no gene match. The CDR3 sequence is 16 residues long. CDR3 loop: CASSQSGTGLNYGYTF. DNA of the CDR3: TGCGCCAGCAGCCAATCCGGGACAGGGCTTAACTATGGCTACACCTTC.

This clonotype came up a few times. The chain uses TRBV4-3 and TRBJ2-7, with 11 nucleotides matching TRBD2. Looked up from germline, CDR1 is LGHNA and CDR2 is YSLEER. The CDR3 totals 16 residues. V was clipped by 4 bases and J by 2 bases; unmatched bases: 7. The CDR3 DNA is TGCGCCAGCAGCCCCCAACTAGCGGGGGCTCCCTACGAGCAGTACTTC. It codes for CASSPQLAGAPYEQYF.

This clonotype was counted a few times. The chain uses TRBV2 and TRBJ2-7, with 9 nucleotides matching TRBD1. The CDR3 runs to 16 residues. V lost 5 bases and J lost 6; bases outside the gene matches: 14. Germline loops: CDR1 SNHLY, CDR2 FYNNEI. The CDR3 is CASSLYTPGQGIEQYF. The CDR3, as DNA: TGTGCCAGCAGTTTATACACACCGGGACAGGGTATCGAGCAGTACTTC.

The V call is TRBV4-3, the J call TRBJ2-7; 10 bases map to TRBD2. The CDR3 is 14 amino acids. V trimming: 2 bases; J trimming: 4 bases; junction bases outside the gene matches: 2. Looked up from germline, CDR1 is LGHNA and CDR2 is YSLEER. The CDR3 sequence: CASSQQAGGYEQYF. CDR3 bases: TGCGCCAGCAGCCAACAAGCGGGGGGGTACGAGCAGTACTTC.

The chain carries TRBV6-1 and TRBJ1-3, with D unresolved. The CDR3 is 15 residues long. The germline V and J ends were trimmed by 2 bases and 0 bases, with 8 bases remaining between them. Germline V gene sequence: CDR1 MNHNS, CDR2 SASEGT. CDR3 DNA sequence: TGTGCCAGCAGTGAAAGGGCAGACTCTGGAAACACCATATATTTT. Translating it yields CASSERADSGNTIYF.

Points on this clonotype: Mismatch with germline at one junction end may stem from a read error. The CDR3 DNA sequence: TGCAGCGTTGACTTCAGTCGTCCAGACACGCAGTATTTT. Protein: CSVDFSRPDTQYF. The rearrangement links TRBV29-1 to TRBJ2-3; D ambiguous. This CDR3 contains 13 residues. Germline CDR1 is SQVTM and CDR2 is ANQGSEA.

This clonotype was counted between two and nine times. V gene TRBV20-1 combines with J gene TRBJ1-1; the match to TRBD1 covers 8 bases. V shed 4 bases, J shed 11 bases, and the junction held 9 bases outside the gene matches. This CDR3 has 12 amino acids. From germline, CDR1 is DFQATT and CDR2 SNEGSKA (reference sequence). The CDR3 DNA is TGCAGTGCTATGATCGGACAGGGTCGGGCTTTCTTT. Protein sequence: CSAMIGQGRAFF.

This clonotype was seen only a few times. CDR3 nucleotides: TGTGCCAGCAGTTTATGGGAAGAGGGTGAAGCTTTCTTT. Translated: CASSLWEEGEAFF. The chain carries TRBV12-3 or TRBV12-4 and TRBJ1-1; D remains ambiguous. Trimming cost V 2 bases and J 7 bases, with 11 bases left between them. The CDR3 spans 13 residues.

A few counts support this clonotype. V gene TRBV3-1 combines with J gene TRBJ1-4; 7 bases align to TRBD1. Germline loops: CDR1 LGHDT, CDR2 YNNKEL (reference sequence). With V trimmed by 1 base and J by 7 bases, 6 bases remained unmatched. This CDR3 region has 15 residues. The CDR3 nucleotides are TGTGCCAGCAGCCAAGCCGGGACAGCAAGTGAAAAACTGTTTTTT. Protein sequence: CASSQAGTASEKLFF.

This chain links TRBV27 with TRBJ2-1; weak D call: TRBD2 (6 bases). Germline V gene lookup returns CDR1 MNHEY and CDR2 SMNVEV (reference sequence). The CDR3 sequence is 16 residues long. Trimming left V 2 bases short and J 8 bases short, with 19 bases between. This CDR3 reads CASSLIGGTGIDEQFF. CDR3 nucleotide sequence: TGTGCCAGCAGTTTAATTGGTGGGACTGGGATCGATGAGCAGTTCTTC.

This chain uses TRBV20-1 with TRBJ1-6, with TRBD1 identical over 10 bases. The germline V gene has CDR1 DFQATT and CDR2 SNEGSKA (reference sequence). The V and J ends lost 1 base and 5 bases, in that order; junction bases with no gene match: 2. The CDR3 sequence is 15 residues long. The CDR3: CSARATGGNNSPLHF. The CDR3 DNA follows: TGCAGTGCTAGAGCGACAGGGGGCAATAATTCACCCCTCCACTTT.

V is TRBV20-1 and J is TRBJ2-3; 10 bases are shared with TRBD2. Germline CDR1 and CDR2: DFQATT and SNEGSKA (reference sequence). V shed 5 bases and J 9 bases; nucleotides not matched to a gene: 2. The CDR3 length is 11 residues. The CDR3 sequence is CSAQTSGTQYF. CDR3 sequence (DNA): TGCAGTGCTCAGACTAGCGGGACGCAGTATTTT.

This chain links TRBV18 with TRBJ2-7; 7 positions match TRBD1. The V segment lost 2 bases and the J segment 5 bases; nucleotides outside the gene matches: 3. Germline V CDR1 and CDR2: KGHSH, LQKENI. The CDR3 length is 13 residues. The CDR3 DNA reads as TGTGCCAGCTCACCATTTCAGGGGGACGAGCAGTACTTC. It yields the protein CASSPFQGDEQYF.

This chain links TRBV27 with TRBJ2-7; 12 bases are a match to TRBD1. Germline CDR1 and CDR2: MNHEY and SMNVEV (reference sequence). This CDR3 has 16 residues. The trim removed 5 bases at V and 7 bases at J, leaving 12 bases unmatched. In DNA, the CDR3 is TGTGCCAGCAGTACTCCAATGGGGGACAGGGGGCGTGAGCAGTACTTC. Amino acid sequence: CASSTPMGDRGREQYF.

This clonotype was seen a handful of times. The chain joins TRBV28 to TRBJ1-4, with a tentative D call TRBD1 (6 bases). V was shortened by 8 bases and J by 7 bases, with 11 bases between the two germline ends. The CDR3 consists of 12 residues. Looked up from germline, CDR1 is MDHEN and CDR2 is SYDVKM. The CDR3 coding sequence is TGTGCCAGCGGGGGCTTAGGTGAAAAACTGTTTTTT. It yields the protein CASGGLGEKLFF.

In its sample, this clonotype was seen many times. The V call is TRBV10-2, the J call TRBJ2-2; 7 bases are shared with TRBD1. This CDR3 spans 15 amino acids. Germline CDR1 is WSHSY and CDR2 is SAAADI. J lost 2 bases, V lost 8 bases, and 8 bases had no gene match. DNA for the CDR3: TGCGCCAGCCGAGTGGGGACAGCCAACACCGGGGAGCTGTTTTTT. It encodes CASRVGTANTGELFF.

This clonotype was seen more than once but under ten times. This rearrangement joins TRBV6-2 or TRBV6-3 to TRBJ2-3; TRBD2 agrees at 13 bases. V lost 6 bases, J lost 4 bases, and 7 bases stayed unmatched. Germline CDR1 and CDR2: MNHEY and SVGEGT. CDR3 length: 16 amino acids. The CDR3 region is CASSIGLAGAADTQYF. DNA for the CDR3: TGTGCCAGCAGCATCGGACTAGCGGGAGCGGCAGATACGCAGTATTTT.

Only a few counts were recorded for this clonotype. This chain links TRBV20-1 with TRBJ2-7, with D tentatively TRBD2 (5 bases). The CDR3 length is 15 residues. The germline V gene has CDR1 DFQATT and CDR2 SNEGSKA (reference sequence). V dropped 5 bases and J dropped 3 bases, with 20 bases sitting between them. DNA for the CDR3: TGCAGTGCTCACGCCGGTGGACTTGCTTACTACGAGCAGTACTTC. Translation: CSAHAGGLAYYEQYF.

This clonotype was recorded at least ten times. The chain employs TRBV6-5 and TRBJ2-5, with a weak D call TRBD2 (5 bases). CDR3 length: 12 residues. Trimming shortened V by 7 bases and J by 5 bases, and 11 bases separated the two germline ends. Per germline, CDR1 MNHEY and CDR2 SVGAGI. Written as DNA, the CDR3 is TGTGCCAGCAATCGGGATGGCGAGACCCAGTACTTC. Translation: CASNRDGETQYF.

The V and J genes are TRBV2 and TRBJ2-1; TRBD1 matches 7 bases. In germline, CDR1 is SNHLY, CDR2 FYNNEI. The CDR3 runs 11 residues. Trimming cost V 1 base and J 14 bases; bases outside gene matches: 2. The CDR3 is CASSEEGQKFF. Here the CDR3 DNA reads TGTGCCAGCAGTGAAGAGGGACAGAAGTTCTTC.

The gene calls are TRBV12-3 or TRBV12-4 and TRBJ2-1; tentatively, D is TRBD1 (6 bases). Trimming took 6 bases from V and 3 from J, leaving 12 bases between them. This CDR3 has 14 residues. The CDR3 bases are TGTGCCAGCAGCATACCGGACAGCTACAATGAGCAGTTCTTC. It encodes CASSIPDSYNEQFF.